Each of the 24 T cell receptor beta chains below was sequenced from the same sample in a study of cytotoxic CD8 clonotypes in ibrutinib-treated CLL (dated by TCRdb to 2020 to 2022). The method was the immunoSEQ multiplex PCR assay. Drawn from immuneACCESS, this table holds only the in-frame rearrangements with V and J called that TCRdb kept. Clones are partly lost; checked studies trace under half to an unresolved V gene and leave the rest unexplained. The sample includes approximately 210,000 clones, with around 70% observed a single time. Roughly 13% of the sample is taken by the ten largest. The time point label corresponds to: roughly 23 months on ibrutinib. The sequencing here drew on PBMCs, taken after 24 months of ibrutinib treatment. Receptor source: a human donor with chronic lymphocytic leukemia.

The rearrangement joins TRBV5-6 to TRBJ1-5; D is unclear. The CDR3 is 16 residues long. Trimming removed 3 bases at V and 0 bases at J, with 13 bases between. Germline CDR1 SGHDT, CDR2 YYEEEE. CDR3 amino acids: CASSSLHSYSNQPQHF. In nucleotides, the CDR3 is TGTGCCAGCAGCTCCCTTCACTCCTATAGCAATCAGCCCCAGCATTTT.

This chain connects TRBV28 to TRBJ2-3; D is ambiguous. The germline V gene has CDR1 MDHEN and CDR2 SYDVKM. The CDR3 totals 12 residues. The V gene lost 7 bases and the J gene lost 4 bases, with 9 bases spanning the gap. In DNA form, the CDR3 reads TGTGCCAGCACTCTTGGGTCAGATACGCAGTATTTT. This gives the protein CASTLGSDTQYF.

The rearrangement links TRBV4-1 to TRBJ2-2, with 9 bases aligning to TRBD2. The junction had 12 bases not matched to a gene; V was cut back by 4 bases and J by 6 bases. The CDR3 has 17 amino acids. Germline loops: CDR1 MGHRA, CDR2 YSYEKL. The CDR3 is CASSLFGGGRDAGELFF. In DNA form, the CDR3 reads TGCGCCAGCAGCCTATTCGGTGGCGGGAGGGACGCCGGGGAGCTGTTTTTT.

This clone was detected once. CDR3 DNA sequence: TGTGCCAGCAGCGTAGAAGCCGCAAACACAGGGGAGACCCAGTACTTC. It specifies CASSVEAANTGETQYF. The chain employs TRBV9 and TRBJ2-5, with D possibly matching TRBD1 (6 bases). Per germline, CDR1 SGDLS and CDR2 YYNGEE. The CDR3 is 16 amino acids. Trimming pared 0 bases from V and 5 bases from J, leaving 17 bases between.

The chain employs TRBV2 and TRBJ1-1, with unresolved D. V was trimmed by 8 bases and J by 0 bases, leaving 13 bases between them. The germline gives CDR1 SNHLY, CDR2 FYNNEI. The CDR3 contains 14 residues. This CDR3 reads CASGESTLNTEAFF. The CDR3, as DNA: TGTGCCAGCGGGGAGAGCACATTGAACACTGAAGCTTTCTTT.

This chain uses TRBV28 with TRBJ1-5; D call uncertain. CDR1 and CDR2 from the germline V gene are MDHEN and SYDVKM. The CDR3 is 14 amino acids. Trimming took 3 bases from V and 9 from J, leaving 15 bases between them. The CDR3 loop reads CASSLVPASGPQHF. As DNA, the CDR3 is TGTGCCAGCAGTTTGGTCCCTGCTAGTGGGCCCCAGCATTTT.

The V and J genes are TRBV7-8 and TRBJ2-7; TRBD2 agrees at 7 bases. Germline V gives CDR1 SGHVS, CDR2 FQNEAQ. The CDR3 sequence is 14 residues long. Unmatched junction bases numbered 4, after V lost 4 bases and J lost 1 base. The CDR3: CASSSGAGSYEQYF. The DNA for the CDR3 is TGTGCCAGCAGCTCCGGAGCGGGGTCCTACGAGCAGTACTTC. Filled out from reference TRBV7-8 and TRBJ2-7, the complete variable domain reads GAGVSQSPRYKVAKRGQDVALRCDPISGHVSLFWYQQALGQGPEFLTYFQNEAQLDKSGLPSDRFFAERPEGSVSTLKIQRTQQEDSAVYLCASSSGAGSYEQYFGPGTRLTVT.

The CDR3 spells CASSWGVPGNTIYF. In DNA form, the CDR3 reads TGTGCCAGCAGTTGGGGAGTACCTGGAAACACCATATATTTT. This sequence joins TRBV27 and TRBJ1-3; D unclear. Trimming took 4 bases from V and 2 from J, leaving 9 bases between them. The CDR3 spans 14 residues. Per the germline V gene, CDR1 is MNHEY and CDR2 is SMNVEV (reference sequence).

J is TRBJ1-4 and V is TRBV11-2; D is uncertain. The CDR3 loop spans 15 amino acids. The germline CDR1 and CDR2 sequences are SGHAT and FQNNGV. Trimming pared 0 bases from V and 7 bases from J, leaving 12 bases between. CDR3 in DNA: TGTGCCAGCAGCTTAGATGGGGTGGTATCTGAAAAACTGTTTTTT. Protein sequence: CASSLDGVVSEKLFF.

This clone was seen just once. The chain carries TRBV6-5 and TRBJ2-6; TRBD1 aligns across 8 bases. This CDR3 is built from 15 residues. The trim removed 4 bases at V and 2 bases at J, leaving 1 base unmatched. Per germline, CDR1 MNHEY and CDR2 SVGAGI. The CDR3 DNA follows: TGTGCCAGCAGTTTACAGGGGGCTGGGGCCAACGTCCTGACTTTC. Its translation is CASSLQGAGANVLTF.

V is TRBV5-4 and J is TRBJ2-1; D gene unclear. The germline V and J ends were trimmed by 0 bases and 7 bases, with 11 bases remaining between them. This CDR3 comprises 14 residues. The V gene's germline CDR1 is SGHNT and CDR2 YYREEE (reference sequence). CDR3 loop: CASSLVVGNNEQFF. DNA of the CDR3: TGTGCCAGCAGCTTGGTTGTGGGCAATAATGAGCAGTTCTTC. Full variable domain (remainder filled in from reference TRBV5-4 and TRBJ2-1): ETGVTQSPTHLIKTRGQQVTLRCSSQSGHNTVSWYQQALGQGPQFIFQYYREEENGRGNFPPRFSGLQFPNYSSELNVNALELDDSALYLCASSLVVGNNEQFFGPGTRLTVL.

The gene calls are TRBV18 and TRBJ1-5, with D perhaps TRBD1 (5 bases). The CDR3 length is 15 residues. Per the germline V gene, CDR1 is KGHSH and CDR2 is LQKENI. V was cut by 2 bases and J by 0 bases, with 8 bases left in between. The CDR3 region is CASSPGHLSNQPQHF. The CDR3 DNA is TGTGCCAGCTCACCAGGACATCTTAGCAATCAGCCCCAGCATTTT.

CDR3 amino acids: CASSLRDRGYEQYF. CDR3 bases: TGCGCCAGCAGCCTCCGGGACAGGGGCTACGAGCAGTACTTC. The chain links TRBV4-3 to TRBJ2-7, with 10 bases that match TRBD1. Germline V CDR1 and CDR2: LGHNA, YSLEER. Germline trimming cut 4 bases from V and 3 bases from J; bases unmatched to any gene: 3. The CDR3 runs to 14 residues.

The chain carries TRBV6-4 and TRBJ2-3; TRBD1 matches 8 bases. Germline values: CDR1 MRHNA, CDR2 SNTAGT. This CDR3 region has 14 residues. The V and J ends lost 4 bases and 3 bases, in that order; junction bases with no gene match: 3. Written as DNA, the CDR3 is TGTGCCAGCAGTGGCACAGGGGGGACAGATACGCAGTATTTT. This sequence encodes CASSGTGGTDTQYF.

The chain uses TRBV2 and TRBJ2-7, with D maybe TRBD1 (6 bases). V was trimmed by 7 bases and J by 3 bases, leaving 13 bases between them. Germline V gene data show CDR1 as SNHLY and CDR2 as FYNNEI. The CDR3 consists of 13 residues. The CDR3, as DNA: TGTGCCAGCACTGGGGACACGTGCTACGAGCAGTACTTC. Protein product: CASTGDTCYEQYF.

The chain employs TRBV6-6 and TRBJ2-5, with D perhaps TRBD2 (5 bases). Per germline, CDR1 MNHNY and CDR2 SVGAGI (reference sequence). The CDR3 extends over 15 amino acids. The V gene lost 5 bases and the J gene lost 2 bases, with 15 bases spanning the gap. CDR3 sequence (DNA): TGTGCCAGCAGTCCACACCGGGAATTACAAGAGACCCAGTACTTC. Translating gives CASSPHRELQETQYF.

The chain combines TRBV9 with TRBJ2-6; D gene unclear. Germline CDR1 reads SGDLS; CDR2 reads YYNGEE. V lost 1 base, J lost 0 bases, and 8 bases lay in between. This CDR3 is 16 amino acids long. CDR3 nucleotides: TGTGCCAGCAGCGTAATAGGATTCTCTGGGGCCAACGTCCTGACTTTC. This encodes CASSVIGFSGANVLTF.

This chain connects TRBV5-3 to TRBJ1-5; 12 bases map to TRBD1. TRBV5-3 belongs to the ORF category, with a function that is uncertain. This CDR3 is built from 17 residues. Trimming took 0 bases from V and 6 from J; bases not matched to a gene: 7. The CDR3 loop is CARSLAGTGGAGQPQHF. As DNA, the CDR3 is TGTGCCAGAAGCTTGGCCGGGACAGGGGGCGCGGGTCAGCCCCAGCATTTT.

The chain links TRBV19 to TRBJ1-1; no definite D call. The CDR3 is made up of 15 amino acids. Per germline, CDR1 LNHDA and CDR2 SQIVND (reference sequence). The ends were cut back, 2 bases at V and 0 bases at J, with 10 bases in the middle. This CDR3 reads CASSIIRGMNTEAFF. The CDR3 region has the DNA TGTGCCAGTAGTATAATCCGGGGAATGAACACTGAAGCTTTCTTT.

V gene TRBV7-2 combines with J gene TRBJ2-3; D unresolved. The V and J ends lost 1 base and 8 bases respectively, with 7 bases between them. The germline CDR1 and CDR2 sequences are SGHTA and FQGNSA. The CDR3 has 12 amino acids. The DNA of the CDR3 is TGTGCCAGCAGCTTAGAGCTGGGTACGCAGTATTTT. This sequence encodes CASSLELGTQYF.

The rearrangement links TRBV5-5 to TRBJ2-1; D is unclear. Trimming removed 0 bases from V and 2 bases from J, with 3 bases in between. The germline CDR1 and CDR2 sequences are SGHKS and YYEKEE (reference sequence). The length of the CDR3 is 13 residues. CDR3 nucleotides: TGTGCCAGCAGCTTGGTGGCCTACAATGAGCAGTTCTTC. This codes for CASSLVAYNEQFF.

This chain uses TRBV5-1 with TRBJ2-2; 7 nucleotides line up with TRBD2. The length of the CDR3 is 16 residues. Trimming removed 0 bases from V and 5 bases from J; junction bases left unmatched: 7. In germline, CDR1 is SGHRS, CDR2 YFSETQ. The CDR3 protein is CASSLGEGGPTGELFF. CDR3 DNA sequence: TGCGCCAGCAGCTTGGGCGAGGGAGGGCCTACCGGGGAGCTGTTTTTT. Using reference TRBV5-1 and TRBJ2-2 for the parts outside the CDR3, the full variable domain is KAGVTQTPRYLIKTRGQQVTLSCSPISGHRSVSWYQQTPGQGLQFLFEYFSETQRNKGNFPGRFSGRQFSNSRSEMNVSTLELGDSALYLCASSLGEGGPTGELFFGEGSRLTVL.

Only a few counts were recorded for this clone. The rearrangement uses TRBV11-2 and TRBJ2-7; no definite D call. Germline loops: CDR1 SGHAT, CDR2 FQNNGV. Trimming took 3 bases from V and 0 from J, leaving 21 bases between them. This CDR3 has 18 amino acids. CDR3 sequence: CASSFRVKSRQTSYEQYF. CDR3 nucleotide sequence: TGTGCCAGCAGCTTTAGGGTTAAGAGCCGTCAGACCTCCTACGAGCAGTACTTC.

This clone has only a few counts. This sequence joins TRBV15 and TRBJ2-7; TRBD1 matches 10 bases. With 0 bases clipped from V and 3 bases from J, the junction kept 8 bases outside the gene matches. Per the germline V gene, CDR1 is LNHNV and CDR2 is YYDKDF (reference sequence). The CDR3 consists of 17 residues. This chain's CDR3 is CATSRDHLRDRGYEQYF. The CDR3 DNA reads as TGTGCCACCAGCAGAGATCATCTCCGGGACAGGGGCTACGAGCAGTACTTC.